This T cell receptor (beta chain) was observed in a study of shared clonotypes between healthy human individuals. The wider study: The cohort comprised a couple of women and three men. Their ages spanned 18 to 49 years.

Study-level points and caveats: Non-shared clonotypes had lower generation probabilities than those shared by all four donors. Blood was the sole source, and tissue repertoires probably differ.

Clones were sequenced by immunoSEQ multiplex PCR, and TCRdb holds only the in-frame ones, with some missing. In the table there are approximately 2.3 million clones, 90% to 95% of which are singletons. With respect to this clone: Its antigen is not identified.

The source of this sequence is a man between 18 and 35 years old in good health. Some clones in this sample may be carry-over from other donors' samples. Sequencing was performed on naive CD4+ T cells from PBMCs. The subset was: CD45RA+ positively selected.

This CDR3 reads CATPQGSNTGELFF. As DNA, the CDR3 is TGTGCCACCCCTCAGGGCTCGAACACCGGGGAGCTGTTTTTT. V and J are TRBV2 and TRBJ2-2; possible D gene TRBD1, 5 bases. With 10 bases removed from V and 0 bases from J, the gap between germline ends came to 12 bases. Germline V lookup: CDR1 SNHLY, CDR2 FYNNEI. The CDR3 runs 14 residues.